This TCR beta chain was sequenced for a study of control samples from healthy donors and cancer patients. CDR3 length: 14 amino acids. In germline, CDR1 is ENHRY, CDR2 SYGVKD. The J segment lost 2 bases and the V segment lost 6 bases, leaving 6 bases of the junction unmatched. Clones were sequenced by immunoSEQ multiplex PCR, and TCRdb holds only the in-frame ones, with some missing. The repertoire consists of approximately 230,000 clones, with more than 65% occurring once and the leading ten covering 10% to 15%. Material: PBMCs. This TCR derives from a woman in her fifties or sixties with lung cancer. The gene calls are TRBV10-3 and TRBJ1-1, with TRBD1 matching 7 bases. CDR3: CAIRTGTVNTEAFF. CDR3 DNA sequence: TGTGCCATCAGGACCGGGACAGTAAACACTGAAGCTTTCTTT.